This T cell receptor beta chain originates from a study of T-cell reconstitution after alpha-beta-depleted transplantation in children. Study results and limitations: T cells produced anew were the main source of T-cell counts and diversity one year after transplant. Surviving recipient T cells and thymic progenitors underlay high day-60 TCRbeta diversity in some patients. It was reported that alpha-beta T cells came from several hundred expanded graft clones (about two months after transplant).

Germline lookup yields CDR1 SGHRS and CDR2 YFSETQ. The CDR3 loop spans 13 amino acids. J gave up 4 bases and V 7 bases, and 3 bases lay outside the gene matches. This clonotype was seen repeatedly, ten times or more. Its antigen is as yet unknown. During its preparation, the TCRbeta library received unique molecular identifiers. In TCRdb, the PCR reads were re-called with MiXCR into one record per CDR3 protein. The sample gives 44,000 or so distinct CDR3 sequences, roughly 8.7% of which show up once; 25% to 30% is in the top ten. The clonotype was recovered from a male patient aged 2 to 9 who had a stem cell transplant for chronic granulomatous disease, so the T cells may come from the graft donor. The sample here was PBMCs, mostly from graft donor cells, taken 60 days after TCRalphabeta/CD19-depleted stem cell transplant. The chain has TRBV5-1 and TRBJ2-3; 10 positions agree with TRBD2. CDR3 DNA: TGCGCCAGCCAGCGGGAGGGGGCAGATACGCAGTATTTT. It specifies CASQREGADTQYF. Full variable domain (rest looked up from reference TRBV5-1 and TRBJ2-3): KAGVTQTPRYLIKTRGQQVTLSCSPISGHRSVSWYQQTPGQGLQFLFEYFSETQRNKGNFPGRFSGRQFSNSRSEMNVSTLELGDSALYLCASQREGADTQYFGPGTRLTVL.